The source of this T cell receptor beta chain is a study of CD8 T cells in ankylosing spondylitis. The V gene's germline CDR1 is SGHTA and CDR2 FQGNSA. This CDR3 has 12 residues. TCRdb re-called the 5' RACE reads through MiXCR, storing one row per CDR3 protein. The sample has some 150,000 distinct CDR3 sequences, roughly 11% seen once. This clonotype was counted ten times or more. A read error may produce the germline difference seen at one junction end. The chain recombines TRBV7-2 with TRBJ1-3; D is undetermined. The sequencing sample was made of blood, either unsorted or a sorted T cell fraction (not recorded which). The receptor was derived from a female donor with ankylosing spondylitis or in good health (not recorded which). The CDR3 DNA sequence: TGCGCCAGCAGCTTGGCCGGGAACACCATATATTTT. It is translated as CASSLAGNTIYF. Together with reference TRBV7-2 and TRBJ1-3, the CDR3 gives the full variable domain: GAGVSQSPSNKVTEKGKDVELRCDPISGHTALYWYRQSLGQGLEFLIYFQGNSAPDKSGLPSDRFSAERTGGSVSTLTIQRTQQEDSAVYLCASSLAGNTIYFGEGSWLTVV.